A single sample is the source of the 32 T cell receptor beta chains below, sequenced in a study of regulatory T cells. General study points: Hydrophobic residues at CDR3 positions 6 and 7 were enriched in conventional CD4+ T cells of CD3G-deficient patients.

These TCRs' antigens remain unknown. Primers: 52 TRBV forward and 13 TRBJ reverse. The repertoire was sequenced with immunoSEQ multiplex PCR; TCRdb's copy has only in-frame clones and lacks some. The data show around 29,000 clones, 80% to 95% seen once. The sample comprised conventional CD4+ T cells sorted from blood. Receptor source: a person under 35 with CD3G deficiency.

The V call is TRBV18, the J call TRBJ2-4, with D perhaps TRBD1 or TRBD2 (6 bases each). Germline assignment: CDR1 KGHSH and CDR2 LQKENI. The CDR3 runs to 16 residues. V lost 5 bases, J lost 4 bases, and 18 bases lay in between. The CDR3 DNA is TGTGCCAGCTCATCTGAGGGGGGCGCCGGGAAAAACATTCAGTACTTC. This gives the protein CASSSEGGAGKNIQYF.

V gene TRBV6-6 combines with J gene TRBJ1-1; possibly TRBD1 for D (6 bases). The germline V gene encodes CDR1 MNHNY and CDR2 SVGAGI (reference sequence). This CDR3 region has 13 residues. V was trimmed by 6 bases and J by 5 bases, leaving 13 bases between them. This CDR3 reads CASRGGGKTEAFF. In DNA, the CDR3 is TGTGCCAGCAGAGGGGGGGGTAAGACTGAAGCTTTCTTT.

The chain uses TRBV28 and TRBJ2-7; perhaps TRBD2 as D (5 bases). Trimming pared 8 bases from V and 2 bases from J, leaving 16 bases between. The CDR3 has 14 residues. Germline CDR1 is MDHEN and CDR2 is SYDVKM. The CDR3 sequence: CASSYKPGAYEQYF. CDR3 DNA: TGTGCCAGCTCATATAAGCCCGGGGCCTACGAGCAGTACTTC. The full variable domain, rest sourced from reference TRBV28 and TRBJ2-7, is DVKVTQSSRYLVKRTGEKVFLECVQDMDHENMFWYRQDPGLGLRLIYFSYDVKMKEKGDIPEGYSVSREKKERFSLILESASTNQTSMYLCASSYKPGAYEQYFGPGTRLTVT.

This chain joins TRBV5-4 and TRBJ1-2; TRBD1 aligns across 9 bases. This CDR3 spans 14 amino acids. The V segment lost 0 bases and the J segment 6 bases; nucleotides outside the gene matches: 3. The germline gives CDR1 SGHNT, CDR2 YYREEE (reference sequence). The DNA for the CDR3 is TGTGCCAGCAGCTTGGCCGGGACAGGGCATGGCTACACCTTC. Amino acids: CASSLAGTGHGYTF.

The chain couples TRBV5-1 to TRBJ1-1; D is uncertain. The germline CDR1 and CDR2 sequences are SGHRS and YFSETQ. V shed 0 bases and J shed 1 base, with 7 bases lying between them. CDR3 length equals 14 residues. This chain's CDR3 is CASSLVGANTEAFF. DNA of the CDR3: TGCGCCAGCAGCTTGGTGGGCGCGAACACTGAAGCTTTCTTT.

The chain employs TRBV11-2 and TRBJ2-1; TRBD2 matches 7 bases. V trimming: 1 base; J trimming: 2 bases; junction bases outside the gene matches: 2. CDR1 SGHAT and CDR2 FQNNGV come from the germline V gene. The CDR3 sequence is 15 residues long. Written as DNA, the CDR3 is TGTGCCAGCAGCTTAGGGCTAGCGGCCTACAATGAGCAGTTCTTC. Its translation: CASSLGLAAYNEQFF.

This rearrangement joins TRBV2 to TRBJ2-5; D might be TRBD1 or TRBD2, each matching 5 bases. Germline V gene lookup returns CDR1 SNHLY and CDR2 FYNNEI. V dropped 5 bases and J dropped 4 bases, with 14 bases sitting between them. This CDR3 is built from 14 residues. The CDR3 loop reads CASSPLTRGETQYF. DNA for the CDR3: TGTGCCAGCAGTCCGCTTACTAGGGGAGAGACCCAGTACTTC.

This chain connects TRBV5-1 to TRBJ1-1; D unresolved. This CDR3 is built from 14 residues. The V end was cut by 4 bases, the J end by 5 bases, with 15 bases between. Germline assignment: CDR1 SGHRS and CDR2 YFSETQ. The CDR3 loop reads CASSLKGGKTEAFF. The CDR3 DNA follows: TGCGCCAGCAGCCTCAAGGGTGGAAAGACTGAAGCTTTCTTT.

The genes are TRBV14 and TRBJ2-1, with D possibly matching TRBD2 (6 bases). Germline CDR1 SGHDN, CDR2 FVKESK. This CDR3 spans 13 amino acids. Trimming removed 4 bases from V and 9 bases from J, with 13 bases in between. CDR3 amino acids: CASSRSLGGEQFF. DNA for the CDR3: TGTGCCAGCAGCCGCTCCCTCGGGGGTGAGCAGTTCTTC.

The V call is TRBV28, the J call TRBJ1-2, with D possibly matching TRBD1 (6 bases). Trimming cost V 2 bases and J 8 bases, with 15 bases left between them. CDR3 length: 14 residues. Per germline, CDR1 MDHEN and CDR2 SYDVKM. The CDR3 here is CASSLRSSRGGYTF. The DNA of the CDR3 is TGTGCCAGCAGTTTAAGAAGTAGCAGGGGAGGCTACACCTTC.

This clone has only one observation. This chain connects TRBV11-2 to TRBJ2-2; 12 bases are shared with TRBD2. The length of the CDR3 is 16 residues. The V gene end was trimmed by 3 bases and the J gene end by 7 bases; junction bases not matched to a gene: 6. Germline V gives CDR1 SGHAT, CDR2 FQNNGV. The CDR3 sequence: CASSFPSGRGIGELFF. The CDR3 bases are TGTGCCAGCAGCTTCCCTAGCGGGAGGGGAATCGGGGAGCTGTTTTTT. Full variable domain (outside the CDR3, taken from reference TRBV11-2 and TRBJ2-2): EAGVAQSPRYKIIEKRQSVAFWCNPISGHATLYWYQQILGQGPKLLIQFQNNGVVDDSQLPKDRFSAERLKGVDSTLKIQPAKLEDSAVYLCASSFPSGRGIGELFFGEGSRLTVL.

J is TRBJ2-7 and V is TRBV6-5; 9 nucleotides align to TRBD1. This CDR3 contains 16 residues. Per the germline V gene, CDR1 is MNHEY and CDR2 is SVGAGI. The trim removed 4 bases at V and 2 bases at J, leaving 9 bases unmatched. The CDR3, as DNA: TGTGCCAGCAGTTTAGGGGACAGGGCAATACCCTACGAGCAGTACGTC. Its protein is CASSLGDRAIPYEQYV.

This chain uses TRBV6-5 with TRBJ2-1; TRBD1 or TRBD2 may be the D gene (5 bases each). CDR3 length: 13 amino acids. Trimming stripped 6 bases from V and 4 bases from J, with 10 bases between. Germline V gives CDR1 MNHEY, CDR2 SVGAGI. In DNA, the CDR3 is TGTGCCAGCAGCCGGGGCCCTTACAATGAGCAGTTCTTC. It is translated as CASSRGPYNEQFF.

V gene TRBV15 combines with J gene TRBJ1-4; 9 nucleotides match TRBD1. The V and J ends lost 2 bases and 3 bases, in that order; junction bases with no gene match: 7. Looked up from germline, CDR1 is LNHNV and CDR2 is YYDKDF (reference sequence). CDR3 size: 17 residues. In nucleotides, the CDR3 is TGTGCCACCAGCAGAACAGGGGGCGGTGGGTCTAATGAAAAACTGTTTTTT. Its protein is CATSRTGGGGSNEKLFF.

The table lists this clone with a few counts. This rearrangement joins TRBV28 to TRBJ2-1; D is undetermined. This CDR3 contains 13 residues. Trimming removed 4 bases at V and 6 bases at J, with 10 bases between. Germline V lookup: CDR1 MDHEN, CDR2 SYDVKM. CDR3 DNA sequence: TGTGCCAGCAGTTCCAGAATGGGCAATGAGCAGTTCTTC. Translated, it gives CASSSRMGNEQFF.

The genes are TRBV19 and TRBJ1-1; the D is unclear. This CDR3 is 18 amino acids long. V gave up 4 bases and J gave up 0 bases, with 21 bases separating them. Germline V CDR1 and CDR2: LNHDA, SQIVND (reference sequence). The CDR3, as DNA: TGTGCCAGTAGTAGGAGGAGGGTGGCGGGCCGAATGAACACTGAAGCTTTCTTT. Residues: CASSRRRVAGRMNTEAFF.

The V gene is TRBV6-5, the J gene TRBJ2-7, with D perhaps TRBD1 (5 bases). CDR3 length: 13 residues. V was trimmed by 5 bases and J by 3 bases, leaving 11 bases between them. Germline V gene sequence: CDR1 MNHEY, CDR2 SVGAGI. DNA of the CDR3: TGTGCCAGCAGTCCGCCAGGGTACTACGAGCAGTACTTC. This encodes CASSPPGYYEQYF.

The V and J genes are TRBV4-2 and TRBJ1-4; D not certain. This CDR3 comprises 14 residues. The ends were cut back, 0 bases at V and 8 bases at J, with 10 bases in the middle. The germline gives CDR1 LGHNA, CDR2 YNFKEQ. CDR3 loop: CASSQERDWEKLFF. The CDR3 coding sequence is TGTGCCAGCAGCCAAGAAAGGGATTGGGAAAAACTGTTTTTT.

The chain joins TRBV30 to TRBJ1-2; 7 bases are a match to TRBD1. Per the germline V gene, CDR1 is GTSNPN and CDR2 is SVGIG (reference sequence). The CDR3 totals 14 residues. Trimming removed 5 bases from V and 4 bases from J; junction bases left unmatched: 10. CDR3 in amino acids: CAWQTGFSSYGYTF. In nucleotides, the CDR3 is TGTGCCTGGCAGACAGGGTTCTCGAGCTATGGCTACACCTTC.

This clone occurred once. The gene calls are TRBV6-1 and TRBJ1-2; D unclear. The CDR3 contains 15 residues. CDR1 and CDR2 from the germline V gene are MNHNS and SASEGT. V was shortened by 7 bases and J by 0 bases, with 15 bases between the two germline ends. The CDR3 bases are TGTGCCAGCAATAAAAGGACCGGGCCTAACTATGGCTACACCTTC. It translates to CASNKRTGPNYGYTF.

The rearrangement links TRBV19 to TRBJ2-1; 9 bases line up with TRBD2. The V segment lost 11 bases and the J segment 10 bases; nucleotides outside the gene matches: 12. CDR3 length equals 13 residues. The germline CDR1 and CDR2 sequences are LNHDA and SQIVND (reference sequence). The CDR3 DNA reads TGTGCCTCCGCCCCCCTTAGCGGGAGCGAGCAGTTCTTC. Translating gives CASAPLSGSEQFF.

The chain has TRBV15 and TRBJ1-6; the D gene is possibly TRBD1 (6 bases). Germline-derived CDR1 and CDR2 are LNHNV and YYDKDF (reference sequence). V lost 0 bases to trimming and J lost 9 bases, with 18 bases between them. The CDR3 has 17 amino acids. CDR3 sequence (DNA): TGTGCCACCAGCAGAGATCTAGTATGGGACACAAGTTCACCCCTCCACTTT. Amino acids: CATSRDLVWDTSSPLHF. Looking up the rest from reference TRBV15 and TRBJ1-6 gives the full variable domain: DAMVIQNPRYQVTQFGKPVTLSCSQTLNHNVMYWYQQKSSQAPKLLFHYYDKDFNNEADTPDNFQSRRPNTSFCFLDIRSPGLGDTAMYLCATSRDLVWDTSSPLHFGNGTRLTVT.

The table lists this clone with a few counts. The CDR3 protein is CASSEARGGGYTF. The DNA for the CDR3 is TGTGCCAGCAGTGAAGCGCGTGGGGGCGGCTACACCTTC. This chain links TRBV6-1 with TRBJ1-2, with D maybe TRBD1 (6 bases). Germline CDR1 and CDR2: MNHNS and SASEGT. V was clipped by 0 bases and J by 8 bases, with 10 bases between them. This CDR3 has 13 residues.

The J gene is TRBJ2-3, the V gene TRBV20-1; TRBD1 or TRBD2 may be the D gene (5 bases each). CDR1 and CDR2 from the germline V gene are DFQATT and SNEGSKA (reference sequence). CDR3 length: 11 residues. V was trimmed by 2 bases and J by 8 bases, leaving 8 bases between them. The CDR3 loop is CSARPGPTQYF. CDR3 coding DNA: TGCAGTGCTAGACCGGGACCTACGCAGTATTTT.

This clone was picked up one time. This CDR3 reads CAWSKGGEGQPQHF. The CDR3 bases are TGTGCCTGGAGTAAAGGGGGCGAAGGGCAGCCCCAGCATTTT. The chain couples TRBV30 to TRBJ1-5; 7 nucleotides match TRBD1. The V gene end was trimmed by 2 bases and the J gene end by 7 bases; junction bases not matched to a gene: 8. The CDR3 is 14 residues long. The germline gives CDR1 GTSNPN, CDR2 SVGIG (reference sequence).

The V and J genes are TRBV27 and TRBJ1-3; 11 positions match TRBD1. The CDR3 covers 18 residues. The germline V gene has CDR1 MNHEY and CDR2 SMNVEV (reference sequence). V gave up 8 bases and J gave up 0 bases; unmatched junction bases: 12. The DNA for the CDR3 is TGTGCCAGCTCTCCACGGGACAGGGGGACTACCTCTGGAAACACCATATATTTT. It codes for CASSPRDRGTTSGNTIYF.

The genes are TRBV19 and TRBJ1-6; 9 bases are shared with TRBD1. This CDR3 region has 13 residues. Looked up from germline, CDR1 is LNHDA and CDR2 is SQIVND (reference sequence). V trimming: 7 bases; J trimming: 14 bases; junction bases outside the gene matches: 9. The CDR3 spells CASTGTGKVSLHF. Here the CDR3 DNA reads TGTGCCAGTACCGGGACAGGGAAGGTATCCCTCCACTTT. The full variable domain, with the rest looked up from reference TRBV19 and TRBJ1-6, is DGGITQSPKYLFRKEGQNVTLSCEQNLNHDAMYWYRQDPGQGLRLIYYSQIVNDFQKGDIAEGYSVSREKKESFPLTVTSAQKNPTAFYLCASTGTGKVSLHFGNGTRLTVT.

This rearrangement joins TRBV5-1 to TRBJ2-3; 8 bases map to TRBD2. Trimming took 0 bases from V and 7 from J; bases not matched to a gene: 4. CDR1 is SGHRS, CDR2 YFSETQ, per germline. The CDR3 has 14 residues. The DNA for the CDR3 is TGCGCCAGCAGCTTGGCGGGAGGGATAAATACGCAGTATTTT. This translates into CASSLAGGINTQYF. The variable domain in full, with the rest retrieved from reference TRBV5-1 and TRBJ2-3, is KAGVTQTPRYLIKTRGQQVTLSCSPISGHRSVSWYQQTPGQGLQFLFEYFSETQRNKGNFPGRFSGRQFSNSRSEMNVSTLELGDSALYLCASSLAGGINTQYFGPGTRLTVL.

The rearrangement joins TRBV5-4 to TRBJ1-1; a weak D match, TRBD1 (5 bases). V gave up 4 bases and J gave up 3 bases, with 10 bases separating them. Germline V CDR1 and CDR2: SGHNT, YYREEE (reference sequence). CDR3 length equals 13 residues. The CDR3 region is CASSLRGDTEAFF. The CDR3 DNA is TGTGCCAGCAGCCTAAGGGGAGACACTGAAGCTTTCTTT.

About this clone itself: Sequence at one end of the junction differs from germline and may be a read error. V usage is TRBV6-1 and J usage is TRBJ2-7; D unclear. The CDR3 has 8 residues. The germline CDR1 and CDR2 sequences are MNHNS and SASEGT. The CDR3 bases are TGTGCCAGCAGTGAAGGAGGCTTC. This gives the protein CASSEGGF.

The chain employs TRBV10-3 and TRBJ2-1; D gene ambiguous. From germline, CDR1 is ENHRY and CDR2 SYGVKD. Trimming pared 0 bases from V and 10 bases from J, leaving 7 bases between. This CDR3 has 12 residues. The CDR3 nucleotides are TGTGCCATCAGTGAGTCATCACGGGAGCAGTTCTTC. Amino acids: CAISESSREQFF.

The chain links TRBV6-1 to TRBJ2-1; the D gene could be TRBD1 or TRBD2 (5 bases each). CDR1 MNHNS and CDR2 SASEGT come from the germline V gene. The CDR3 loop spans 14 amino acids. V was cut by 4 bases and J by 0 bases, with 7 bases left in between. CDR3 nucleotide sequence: TGTGCCAGCAGTGGAGGGACCTCCTACAATGAGCAGTTCTTC. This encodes CASSGGTSYNEQFF.